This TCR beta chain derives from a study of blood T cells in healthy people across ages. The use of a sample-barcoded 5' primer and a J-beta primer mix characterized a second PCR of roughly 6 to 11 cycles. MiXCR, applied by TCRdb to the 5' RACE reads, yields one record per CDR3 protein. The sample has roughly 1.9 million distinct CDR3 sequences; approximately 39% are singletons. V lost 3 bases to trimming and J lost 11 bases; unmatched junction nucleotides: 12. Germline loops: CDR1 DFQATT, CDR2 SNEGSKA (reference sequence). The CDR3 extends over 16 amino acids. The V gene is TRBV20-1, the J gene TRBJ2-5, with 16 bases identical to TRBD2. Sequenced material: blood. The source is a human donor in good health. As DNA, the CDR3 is TGCAGTGCTAGTGGGACTAGCGGGGGGGCTCTAAATGAGCAGTACTTC. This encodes CSASGTSGGALNEQYF.